This TCR beta chain was found in a study of shared clonotypes between healthy human individuals. Assay used: immunoSEQ multiplex PCR; TCRdb lists only in-frame clones, some missing. Here the sample spans 2 million to 3 million clones, 93% being singletons. The length of the CDR3 is 12 residues. The junction had 8 bases not matched to a gene; V was cut back by 8 bases and J by 9 bases. Germline values: CDR1 MDHEN, CDR2 SYDVKM. Partitioning of CD4+ cells yielded a CD45RA+ naive subset and a CD45RA-negative memory subset. The sequenced sample was naive CD4+ T cells from PBMCs. The subset denotes: CD45RA+ positively selected. The clonotype originates from a man aged 18-30 years in good health. Some clones in this sample may be carry-over from other donors' samples. This chain connects TRBV28 to TRBJ1-1; TRBD1 agrees at 8 bases. The CDR3 nucleotides are TGTGCCAGCGGGGGGACAGGACCCCAAGCTTTCTTT. This sequence encodes CASGGTGPQAFF.